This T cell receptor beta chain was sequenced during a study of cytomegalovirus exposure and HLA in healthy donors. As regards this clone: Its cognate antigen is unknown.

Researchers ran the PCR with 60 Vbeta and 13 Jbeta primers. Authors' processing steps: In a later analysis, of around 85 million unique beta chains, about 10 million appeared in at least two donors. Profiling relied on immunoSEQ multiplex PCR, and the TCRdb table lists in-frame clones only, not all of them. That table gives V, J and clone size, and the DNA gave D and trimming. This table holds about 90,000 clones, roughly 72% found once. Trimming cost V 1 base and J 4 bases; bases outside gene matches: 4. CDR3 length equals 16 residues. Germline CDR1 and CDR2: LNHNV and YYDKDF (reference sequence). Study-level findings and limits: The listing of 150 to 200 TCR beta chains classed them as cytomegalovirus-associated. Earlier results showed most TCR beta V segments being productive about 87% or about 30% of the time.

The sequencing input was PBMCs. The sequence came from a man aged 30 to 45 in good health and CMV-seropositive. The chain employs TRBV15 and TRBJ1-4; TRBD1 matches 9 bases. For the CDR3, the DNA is TGTGCCACCAGCAGAGGGCGGGGACAGGGTAATGAAAAACTGTTTTTT. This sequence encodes CATSRGRGQGNEKLFF.